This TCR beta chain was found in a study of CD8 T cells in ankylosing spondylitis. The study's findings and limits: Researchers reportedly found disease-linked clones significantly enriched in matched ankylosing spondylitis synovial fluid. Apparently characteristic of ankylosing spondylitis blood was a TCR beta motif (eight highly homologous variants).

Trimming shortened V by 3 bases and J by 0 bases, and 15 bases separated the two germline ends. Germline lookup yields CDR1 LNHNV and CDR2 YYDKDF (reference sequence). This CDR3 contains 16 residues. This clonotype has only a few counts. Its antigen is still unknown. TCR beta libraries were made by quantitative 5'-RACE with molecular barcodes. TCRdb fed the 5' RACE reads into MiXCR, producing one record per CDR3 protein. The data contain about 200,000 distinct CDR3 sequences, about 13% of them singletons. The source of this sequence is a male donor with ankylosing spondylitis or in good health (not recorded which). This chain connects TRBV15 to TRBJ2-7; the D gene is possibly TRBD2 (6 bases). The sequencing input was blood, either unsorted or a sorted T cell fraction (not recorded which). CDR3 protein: CATSRTSTPFSYEQYF. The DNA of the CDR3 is TGTGCCACCAGCAGGACTAGTACCCCTTTCTCCTACGAGCAGTACTTC.